The 5 T cell receptor beta chains given below trace back to one sample, sequenced in a study of blood T cells in healthy people across ages (dated by TCRdb to about 2015). The library came from 5' RACE. Sequencing used an Illumina HiSeq 2500. A second PCR of about 7 to 12 cycles was run with a J-beta primer mix and a sample-barcoded 5' primer. TCRdb redid the processing of the public reads, applying fastp at Q25 and MiXCR, and retained in-frame beta chains. Rows with one shared CDR3 protein collapse into an entry with the most common genes and DNA. A total of around 900,000 distinct CDR3 sequences appear in this sample, 25% to 30% of them only once. About 18% of the sample rests with the top ten. Material for sequencing was blood. The origin of the receptors is a woman over 75 in good health.

Many counts were recorded for this clonotype. The chain couples TRBV6-2 or TRBV6-3 to TRBJ2-5, with 8 nucleotides matching TRBD1. CDR1 and CDR2 from the germline V gene are MNHEY and SVGEGT. CDR3 length: 16 residues. With V trimmed by 4 bases and J by 4 bases, 11 bases remained unmatched. For the CDR3, the DNA is TGTGCCAGCAGTTCCCATTGGGGGACAGGTGGAGAGACCCAGTACTTC. It codes for CASSSHWGTGGETQYF.

This clonotype was seen ten or more times. The gene calls are TRBV12-3 or TRBV12-4 and TRBJ2-3; 9 bases agree with TRBD2. V was clipped by 4 bases and J by 1 base; unmatched bases: 0. There are 14 residues in the CDR3. CDR3 loop: CASSWTSGTDTQYF. As DNA, the CDR3 is TGTGCCAGCAGTTGGACTAGCGGCACAGATACGCAGTATTTT.

The gene calls are TRBV27 and TRBJ2-1; 11 nucleotides agree with TRBD2. The germline V gene encodes CDR1 MNHEY and CDR2 SMNVEV (reference sequence). The V gene end was trimmed by 6 bases and the J gene end by 8 bases; junction bases not matched to a gene: 9. The CDR3 consists of 15 residues. CDR3 in amino acids: CASSSPSGGNYEQFF. The DNA for the CDR3 is TGTGCCAGCAGCTCCCCTAGCGGGGGGAACTATGAGCAGTTCTTC.

Concerning this clonotype itself: A read error may be the cause here, since a much bigger clone is one base away. The V gene is TRBV5-1, the J gene TRBJ2-1; TRBD1 matches 7 bases. V shed 2 bases and J 10 bases; nucleotides not matched to a gene: 6. The germline CDR1 and CDR2 sequences are SGHRS and YFSETQ. This CDR3 has 13 residues. As DNA, the CDR3 is TGCGCCAGCAGCTTAACCCAGACAGGGGAGCAGTTCTTC. Protein sequence: CASSLTQTGEQFF.

The rearrangement uses TRBV7-9 and TRBJ1-4; 9 bases are shared with TRBD1. V lost 5 bases and J lost 5; bases outside the gene matches: 9. This CDR3 is built from 16 residues. From germline, CDR1 is SEHNR and CDR2 FQNEAQ (reference sequence). CDR3 region: CASSPLGQGENEKLFF. In DNA form, the CDR3 reads TGTGCCAGCAGCCCGTTGGGACAGGGCGAAAATGAAAAACTGTTTTTT.